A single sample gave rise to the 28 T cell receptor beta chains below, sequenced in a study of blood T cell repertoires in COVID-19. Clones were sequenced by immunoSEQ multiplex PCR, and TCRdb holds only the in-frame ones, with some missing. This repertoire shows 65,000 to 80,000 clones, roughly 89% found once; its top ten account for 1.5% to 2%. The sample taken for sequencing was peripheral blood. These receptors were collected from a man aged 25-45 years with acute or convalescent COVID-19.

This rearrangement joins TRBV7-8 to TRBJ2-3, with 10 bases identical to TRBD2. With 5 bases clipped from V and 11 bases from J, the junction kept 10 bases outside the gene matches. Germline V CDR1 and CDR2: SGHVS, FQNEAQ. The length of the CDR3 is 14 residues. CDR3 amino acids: CASSQNLAGAGQYF. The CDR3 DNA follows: TGTGCCAGCAGCCAGAACCTAGCGGGGGCTGGGCAGTATTTT.

The CDR3 is CASSHWDRQSTGELFF. The DNA of the CDR3 is TGTGCCAGCAGCCACTGGGACAGGCAATCCACCGGGGAGCTGTTTTTT. The chain combines TRBV3-1 (or the pseudogene TRBV3-2) with TRBJ2-2; TRBD1 aligns across 8 bases. The germline CDR1 and CDR2 sequences are LGHDT and YNNKEL (reference sequence). V lost 3 bases and J lost 4; bases outside the gene matches: 7. The CDR3 is made up of 16 amino acids.

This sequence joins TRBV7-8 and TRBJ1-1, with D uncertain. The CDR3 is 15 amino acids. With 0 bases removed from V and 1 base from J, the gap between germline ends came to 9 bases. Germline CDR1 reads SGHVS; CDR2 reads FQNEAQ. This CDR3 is CASSLAGTENTEAFF. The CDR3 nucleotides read TGTGCCAGCAGCTTAGCCGGAACAGAGAACACTGAAGCTTTCTTT. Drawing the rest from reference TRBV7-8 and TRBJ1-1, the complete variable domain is GAGVSQSPRYKVAKRGQDVALRCDPISGHVSLFWYQQALGQGPEFLTYFQNEAQLDKSGLPSDRFFAERPEGSVSTLKIQRTQQEDSAVYLCASSLAGTENTEAFFGQGTRLTVV.

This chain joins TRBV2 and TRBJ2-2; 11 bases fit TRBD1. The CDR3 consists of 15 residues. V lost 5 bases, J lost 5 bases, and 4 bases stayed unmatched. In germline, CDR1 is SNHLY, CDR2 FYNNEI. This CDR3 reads CASSWDRGGTGELFF. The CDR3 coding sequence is TGTGCCAGCAGTTGGGACAGGGGGGGGACCGGGGAGCTGTTTTTT.

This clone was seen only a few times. This chain's CDR3 is CASSLVWSRGPMETQYF. The CDR3 DNA reads as TGTGCCAGCAGCTTAGTTTGGAGTAGGGGGCCAATGGAGACCCAGTACTTC. The gene calls are TRBV7-2 and TRBJ2-5, with 7 bases identical to TRBD1. Germline lookup yields CDR1 SGHTA and CDR2 FQGNSA. This CDR3 has 17 amino acids. V lost 1 base to trimming and J lost 5 bases; unmatched junction nucleotides: 13.

For the CDR3, the DNA is TGTGCCAGCAGCGTTGCCGGGACTAGCGGGAGGAATGAGCAGTTCTTC. This translates into CASSVAGTSGRNEQFF. The V and J genes are TRBV5-4 and TRBJ2-1, with 15 nucleotides matching TRBD2. Germline CDR1 and CDR2: SGHNT and YYREEE (reference sequence). Trimming removed 4 bases from V and 7 bases from J; junction bases left unmatched: 6. CDR3 length equals 16 residues.

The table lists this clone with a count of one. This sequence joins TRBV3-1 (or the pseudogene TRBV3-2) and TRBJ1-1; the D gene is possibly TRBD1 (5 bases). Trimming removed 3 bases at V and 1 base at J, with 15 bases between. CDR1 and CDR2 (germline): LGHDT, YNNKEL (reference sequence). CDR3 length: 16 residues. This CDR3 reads CASSHYGGGRNTEAFF. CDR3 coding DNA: TGTGCCAGCAGCCATTATGGGGGAGGAAGGAACACTGAAGCTTTCTTT.

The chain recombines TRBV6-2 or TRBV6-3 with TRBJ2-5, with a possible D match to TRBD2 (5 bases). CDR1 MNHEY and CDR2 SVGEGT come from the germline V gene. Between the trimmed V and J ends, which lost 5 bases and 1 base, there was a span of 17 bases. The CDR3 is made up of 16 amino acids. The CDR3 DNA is TGTGCCAGCAGTCATAGCTATATTCGGGGCCAAGAGACCCAGTACTTC. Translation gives CASSHSYIRGQETQYF.

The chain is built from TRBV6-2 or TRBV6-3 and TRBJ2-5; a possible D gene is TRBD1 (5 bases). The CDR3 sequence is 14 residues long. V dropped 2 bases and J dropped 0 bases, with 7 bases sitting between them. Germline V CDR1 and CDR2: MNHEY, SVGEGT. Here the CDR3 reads CASSYLGHQETQYF. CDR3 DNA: TGTGCCAGCAGTTACCTGGGGCACCAAGAGACCCAGTACTTC.

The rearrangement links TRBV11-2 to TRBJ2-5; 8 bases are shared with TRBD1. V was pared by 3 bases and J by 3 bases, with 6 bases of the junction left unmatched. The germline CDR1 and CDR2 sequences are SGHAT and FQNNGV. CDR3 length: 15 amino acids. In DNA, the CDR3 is TGTGCCAGCAGCTTCTCTGACAGGGGAAAAGAGACCCAGTACTTC. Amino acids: CASSFSDRGKETQYF.

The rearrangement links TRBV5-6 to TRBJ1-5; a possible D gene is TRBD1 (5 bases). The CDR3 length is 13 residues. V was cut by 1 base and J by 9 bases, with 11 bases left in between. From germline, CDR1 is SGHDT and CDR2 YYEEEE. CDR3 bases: TGTGCCAGCAGCTTGACCAGGCAGGGGCCCCAGCATTTT. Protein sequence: CASSLTRQGPQHF. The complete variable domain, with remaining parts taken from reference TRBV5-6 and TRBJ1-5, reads DAGVTQSPTHLIKTRGQQVTLRCSPKSGHDTVSWYQQALGQGPQFIFQYYEEEERQRGNFPDRFSGHQFPNYSSELNVNALLLGDSALYLCASSLTRQGPQHFGDGTRLSIL.

The CDR3 loop reads CASSPLIATNEKLFF. The CDR3 bases are TGTGCCAGCTCACCCTTAATTGCAACTAATGAAAAACTGTTTTTT. This chain links TRBV18 with TRBJ1-4; D unresolved. This CDR3 spans 15 amino acids. The V end lost 3 bases, the J end lost 0 bases, and 8 bases lay between the germline ends. Germline V lookup: CDR1 KGHSH, CDR2 LQKENI.

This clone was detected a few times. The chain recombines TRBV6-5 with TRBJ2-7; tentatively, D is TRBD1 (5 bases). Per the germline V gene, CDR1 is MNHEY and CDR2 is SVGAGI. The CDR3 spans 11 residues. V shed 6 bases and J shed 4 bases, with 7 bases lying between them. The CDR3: CASSAGYEQYF. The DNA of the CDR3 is TGTGCCAGCAGCGCAGGGTACGAGCAGTACTTC.

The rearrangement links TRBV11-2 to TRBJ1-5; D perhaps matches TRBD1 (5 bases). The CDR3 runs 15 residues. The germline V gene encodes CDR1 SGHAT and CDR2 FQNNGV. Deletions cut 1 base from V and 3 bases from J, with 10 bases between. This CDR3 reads CASSLGGEVNQPQHF. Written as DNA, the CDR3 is TGTGCCAGCAGCTTAGGGGGGGAGGTCAATCAGCCCCAGCATTTT. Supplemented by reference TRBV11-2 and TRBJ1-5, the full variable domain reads EAGVAQSPRYKIIEKRQSVAFWCNPISGHATLYWYQQILGQGPKLLIQFQNNGVVDDSQLPKDRFSAERLKGVDSTLKIQPAKLEDSAVYLCASSLGGEVNQPQHFGDGTRLSIL.

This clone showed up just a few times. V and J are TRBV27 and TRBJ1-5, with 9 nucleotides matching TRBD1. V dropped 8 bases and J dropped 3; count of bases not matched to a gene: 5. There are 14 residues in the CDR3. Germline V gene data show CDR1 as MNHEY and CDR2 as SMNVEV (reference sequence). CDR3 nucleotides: TGTGCCAGCTCGGACAGGGGCGTCAATCAGCCCCAGCATTTT. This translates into CASSDRGVNQPQHF.

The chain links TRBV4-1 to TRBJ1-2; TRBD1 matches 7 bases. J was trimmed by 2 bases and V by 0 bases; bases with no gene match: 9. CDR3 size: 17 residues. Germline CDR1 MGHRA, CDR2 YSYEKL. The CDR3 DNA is TGCGCCAGCAGCCAAGAGGTACCGGAGACAGGGAACTATGGCTACACCTTC. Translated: CASSQEVPETGNYGYTF.

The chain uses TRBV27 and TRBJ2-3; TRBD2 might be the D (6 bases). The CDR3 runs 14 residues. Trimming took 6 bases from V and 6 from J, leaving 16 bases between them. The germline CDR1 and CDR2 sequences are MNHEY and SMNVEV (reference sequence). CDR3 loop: CASSLGGPLDTQYF. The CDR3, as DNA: TGTGCCAGCAGCCTGGGGGGTCCTCTGGATACGCAGTATTTT.

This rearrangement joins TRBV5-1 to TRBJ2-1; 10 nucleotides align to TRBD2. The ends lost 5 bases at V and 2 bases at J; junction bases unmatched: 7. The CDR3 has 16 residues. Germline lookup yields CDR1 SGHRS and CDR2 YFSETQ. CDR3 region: CASSSMTSGPYNEQFF. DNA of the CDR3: TGCGCCAGCAGTAGTATGACTAGCGGGCCCTACAATGAGCAGTTCTTC.

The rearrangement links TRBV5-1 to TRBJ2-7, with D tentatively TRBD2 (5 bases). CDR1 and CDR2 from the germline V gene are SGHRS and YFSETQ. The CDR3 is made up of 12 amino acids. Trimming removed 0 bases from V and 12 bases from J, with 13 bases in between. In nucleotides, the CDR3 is TGCGCCAGCAGCTTGGGGGCGGAGGTGTGGTACTTC. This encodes CASSLGAEVWYF.

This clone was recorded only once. The CDR3 sequence: CASSSPTDGNTEAFF. The CDR3 nucleotides are TGTGCCAGCAGCTCCCCGACAGACGGAAACACTGAAGCTTTCTTT. The chain links TRBV5-4 to TRBJ1-1, with a tentative D call TRBD1 (5 bases). Germline CDR1 is SGHNT and CDR2 is YYREEE (reference sequence). The CDR3 is made up of 15 amino acids. Trimming removed 3 bases at V and 2 bases at J, with 14 bases between.

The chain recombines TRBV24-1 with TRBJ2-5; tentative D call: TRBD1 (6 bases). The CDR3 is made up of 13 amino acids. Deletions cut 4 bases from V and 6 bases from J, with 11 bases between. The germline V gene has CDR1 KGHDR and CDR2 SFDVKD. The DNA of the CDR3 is TGTGCCACCAGTGACGGGACACTTAAGACCCAGTACTTC. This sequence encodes CATSDGTLKTQYF.

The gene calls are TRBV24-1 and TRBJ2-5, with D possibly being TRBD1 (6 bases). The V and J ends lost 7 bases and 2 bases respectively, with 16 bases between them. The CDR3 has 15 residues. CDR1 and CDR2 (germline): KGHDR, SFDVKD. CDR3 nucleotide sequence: TGTGCCACCAGGGACACTTTGGACAGACAAGAGACCCAGTACTTC. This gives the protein CATRDTLDRQETQYF.

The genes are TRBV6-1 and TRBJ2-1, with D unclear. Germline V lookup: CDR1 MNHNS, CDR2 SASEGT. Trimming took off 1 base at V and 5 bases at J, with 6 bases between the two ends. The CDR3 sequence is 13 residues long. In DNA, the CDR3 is TGTGCCAGCAGTGAAGACAGCCACAATGAGCAGTTCTTC. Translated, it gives CASSEDSHNEQFF.

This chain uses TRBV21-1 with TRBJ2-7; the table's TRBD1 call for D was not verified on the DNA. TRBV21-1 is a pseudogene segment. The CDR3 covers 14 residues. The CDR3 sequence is CASSSGTGSGEQYV. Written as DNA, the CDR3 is TGTGCCAGCAGTTCCGGGACAGGGAGTGGCGAGCAGTACGTC.

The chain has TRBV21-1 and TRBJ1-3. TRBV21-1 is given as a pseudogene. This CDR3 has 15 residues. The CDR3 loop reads CASSKGGGAGNTIYF. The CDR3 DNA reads TGTGCCAGCAGCAAAGGCGGGGGAGCAGGAAACACCATATATTTT.

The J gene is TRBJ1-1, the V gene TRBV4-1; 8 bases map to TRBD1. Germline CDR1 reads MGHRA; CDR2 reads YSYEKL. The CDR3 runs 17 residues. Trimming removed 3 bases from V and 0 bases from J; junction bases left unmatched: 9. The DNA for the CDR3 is TGCGCCAGCAGCCACCCCGGGACAGGCTCTATGAACACTGAAGCTTTCTTT. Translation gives CASSHPGTGSMNTEAFF.

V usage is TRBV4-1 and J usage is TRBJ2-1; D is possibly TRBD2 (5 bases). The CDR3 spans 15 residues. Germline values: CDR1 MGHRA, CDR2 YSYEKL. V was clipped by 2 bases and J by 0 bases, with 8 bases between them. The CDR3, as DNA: TGCGCCAGCAGCCAACGGGAAAGCTCCTACAATGAGCAGTTCTTC. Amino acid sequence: CASSQRESSYNEQFF.

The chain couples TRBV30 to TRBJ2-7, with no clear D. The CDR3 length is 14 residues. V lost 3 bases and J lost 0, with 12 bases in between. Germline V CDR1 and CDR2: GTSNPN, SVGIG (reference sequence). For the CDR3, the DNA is TGTGCCTGGAGGGTCCTGCAGTCCTCCTACGAGCAGTACTTC. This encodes CAWRVLQSSYEQYF.